What follows is one T cell receptor beta chain and its context. J lost 7 bases, V lost 8 bases, and 3 bases had no gene match. The length of the CDR3 is 12 residues. The germline V gene has CDR1 WSHSY and CDR2 SAAADI. The data originate from a study of blood T cell repertoires in COVID-19. Looking at the study overall: Whether acute or convalescent, the COVID-19 samples came from the United States, Italy and Spain. In each case, the material was cDNA or gDNA derived from T cells, B-cell-depleted T cells, or PBMCs.

As handled by the study authors: Nucleated cell counts were estimated from reference gene primer amplification. Assay used: immunoSEQ multiplex PCR; TCRdb lists only in-frame clones, some missing. The D gene and trimming were derived from the DNA, and the V and J assignments and clone size from that table. The sample lists about 300,000 clones, approximately 85% occurring once. The rearrangement joins TRBV10-2 to TRBJ2-2, with 8 bases aligning to TRBD2. Source material: peripheral blood. The sequence was collected from a man between 18 and 29 years old with active or convalescent COVID-19. Here the CDR3 reads CASRGGDGELFF. The CDR3 bases are TGCGCCAGCCGGGGGGGAGACGGGGAGCTGTTTTTT.